Described below is a single T cell receptor (beta chain) sequence and its context. The antigen is undetermined. At one end the junction does not follow the germline gene, possibly because of a read error. The sample carries other DNA sequences with the same CDR3. Researchers ran the PCR with 60 Vbeta and 13 Jbeta primers. Assay used: immunoSEQ multiplex PCR; TCRdb lists only in-frame clones, some missing. The table lists over 150,000 clones, more than 75% of them singletons. This entry comes from a study of cytomegalovirus exposure and HLA in healthy donors. Study conclusions and caveats: One later analysis reportedly identified an Asian-associated ancestry cluster that showed fewer N-insertions than the approximately 710-donor mean. Relative to equally common others, HLA-associated TCR beta chains showed greater clonal expansion in a later analysis. Reportedly, TCR beta sequences accurately predicted HLA-A and HLA-B alleles in most subjects.

Material for sequencing was PBMCs. The clonotype was recovered from a man between 18 and 35 years old in good health and CMV-seropositive.

CDR3 amino acids: CASSAAALNSPLHF. In DNA form, the CDR3 reads TGTGCCAGCAGCGCGGCGGCCTTGAATTCACCCCTCCACTTC. This rearrangement joins TRBV5-6 to TRBJ1-6; unclear D gene. The CDR3 totals 14 residues. Germline V gene lookup returns CDR1 SGHDT and CDR2 YYEEEE.